This note documents a single T cell receptor beta chain sequence. The table lists this clonotype with a few counts. No cognate antigen has been identified for it. One base away there is no much larger clone; base qualities are not given. From the germline V gene, CDR1 is SGHRS and CDR2 is YFSETQ. The junction carries 9 bases between V and J, which are trimmed by 4 bases and 3 bases respectively. Including cysteine and phenylalanine, the CDR3 has 13 amino acids. Of all the DNA, just the CDR3 is kept, 39 bases in frame from base 1. The data originate from a study of response to subunit inactivated influenza vaccine (dated by TCRdb to about 2018). Study-level background: The study used deep quantitative T cell receptor repertoire profiling to track responses to a trivalent subunit inactivated influenza vaccine.

The paper's findings and limits, for the study overall: It was suggested by the authors that each seasonal influenza vaccination may recruit only a limited number of new T cells.

Libraries were constructed by RT-PCR. The instrument given in TCRdb is Illumina HiSeq 2500. TCRdb reprocessing: public reads trimmed at Q25 with fastp, clones called with MiXCR, in-frame beta chains kept. A single entry per CDR3 protein holds the most common genes and DNA from its merged rows. Here the sample has around 190,000 distinct CDR3 sequences; around a tenth occur a single time. 11% of the sample lies in the top ten. The sequence came from a middle-aged man who received an inactivated influenza vaccine. Donor details come from another sample of the same person, matched by shared clones. Sequenced here: non-naive T cells sorted from PBMCs, sampled on the day of vaccination. In light of the paper, this sample's cell subset or site label describes: memory T cell fraction. The chain is assembled from TRBV5-1 and TRBJ2-3, with no confidently assigned D gene. The CDR3 has the sequence CASSAEMTDTQYF. The sequenced DNA is TGCGCCAGCAGCGCGGAGATGACAGATACGCAGTATTTT.